This entry features one T cell receptor (beta chain) sequence. What it binds is not known. PCR amplification relied on 60 Vbeta primers (plus 13 Jbeta primers). Method: immunoSEQ multiplex PCR; TCRdb's copy keeps in-frame clones and lacks some. Among more than 110,000 clones listed, 75% to 80% were seen once. Germline V gives CDR1 LNHDA, CDR2 SQIVND (reference sequence). V lost 1 base and J 4 bases, leaving 15 bases between the germline ends. This CDR3 is 16 amino acids long. The entry originates in a study of cytomegalovirus exposure and HLA in healthy donors. Whole-study findings and limits: Reportedly, a later analysis found an Asian-associated ancestry cluster had fewer N-insertions than the roughly 630-donor mean. Some TCR beta chains (164 of them) were listed as cytomegalovirus-associated. The HLA-A and HLA-B alleles of most subjects were reportedly predicted accurately from TCR beta sequences. Later work found that TCR association rates differed between HLA loci; DRB1 had the most and HLA-C the fewest.

The source material was PBMCs. J is TRBJ2-3 and V is TRBV19; a possible D gene is TRBD2 (6 bases). The sequence derives from a male donor in good health and CMV-seronegative. Written as DNA, the CDR3 is TGTGCCAGTAGTATAGGGAGGGTCTCGTTACCAGATACGCAGTATTTT. This codes for CASSIGRVSLPDTQYF.